This TCR beta chain stems from a study of blood T cells in healthy people across ages. The CDR3 is 13 amino acids. The germline V gene has CDR1 SQVTM and CDR2 ANQGSEA. Through a sample-barcoded 5' primer and a J-beta primer mix, a second PCR was run for 7 to 11 cycles. TCRdb called the 5' RACE reads again in MiXCR, with one record for every CDR3 protein. The table has about 640,000 distinct CDR3 sequences, 25% to 35% seen once; the top ten hold less than 20%. Only one count was recorded for this clonotype. At one end, the junction sequence differs from germline, possibly due to a read error. The sample taken for sequencing was blood. The chain combines TRBV29-1 with TRBJ2-5, with D unclear. The clonotype comes from a woman older than 75 in good health. The DNA of the CDR3 is TGCAGCGTTTCAGTCCCAACCGGAGAGATCCAGTACTTC. Amino acid sequence: CSVSVPTGEIQYF.